What follows are 32 T cell receptor beta chains derived from one specimen sequenced in a study of T cell responses to AZD1222 COVID-19 vaccine. The repertoire was sequenced with immunoSEQ multiplex PCR; TCRdb's copy has only in-frame clones and lacks some. The profile shows fewer than 100,000 clones, around 88% of them singletons. Sequences were derived from peripheral blood, sampled 28 days after the second AZD1222 dose. These receptors originate from an adult who received the AZD1222 COVID-19 vaccine.

The chain joins TRBV27 to TRBJ1-5; no clear D gene. The CDR3 extends over 10 amino acids. Germline assignment: CDR1 MNHEY and CDR2 SMNVEV (reference sequence). Trimming left V 10 bases short and J 6 bases short, with 7 bases between. The CDR3 nucleotides read TGTGCCACCCGGGGTCAGCCCCAGCATTTT. Residues: CATRGQPQHF.

This clone was seen a single time. J is TRBJ2-7 and V is TRBV18, with TRBD1 identical over 8 bases. J was trimmed by 4 bases and V by 6 bases; bases with no gene match: 5. Per the germline V gene, CDR1 is KGHSH and CDR2 is LQKENI. There are 13 residues in the CDR3. The CDR3 region is CASSGTGSYEQYF. The CDR3 region has the DNA TGTGCCAGCTCCGGGACAGGATCATACGAGCAGTACTTC.

The V call is TRBV7-2, the J call TRBJ1-1, with D hard to call. Germline assignment: CDR1 SGHTA and CDR2 FQGNSA. The CDR3 runs 14 residues. Trimming pared 5 bases from V and 1 base from J, leaving 11 bases between. The DNA for the CDR3 is TGTGCCAGCAGCCCGTACCCGGCGAACACTGAAGCTTTCTTT. It encodes CASSPYPANTEAFF.

The chain combines TRBV29-1 with TRBJ1-4; TRBD1 is a possible D gene (5 bases). The V gene's germline CDR1 is SQVTM and CDR2 ANQGSEA. Trimming took off 6 bases at V and 8 bases at J, with 13 bases between the two ends. The CDR3 totals 12 residues. The CDR3 protein is CSVSRVGEKLFF. The DNA of the CDR3 is TGCAGCGTCTCCAGGGTAGGGGAAAAACTGTTTTTT.

The chain employs TRBV6-6 and TRBJ1-2; D is unresolved. The CDR3 totals 14 residues. Germline assignment: CDR1 MNHNY and CDR2 SVGAGI (reference sequence). V was clipped by 0 bases and J by 1 base, with 6 bases between them. CDR3: CASSYSGRNYGYTF. The CDR3 DNA sequence: TGTGCCAGCAGTTACTCTGGCCGTAACTATGGCTACACCTTC.

Here the CDR3 reads CASRGEGATQYF. As DNA, the CDR3 is TGTGCCAGCCGAGGGGAGGGGGCGACCCAGTACTTC. This chain uses TRBV6-5 with TRBJ2-5; D is tentatively TRBD1 or TRBD2 (7 bases each). CDR3 length: 12 amino acids. CDR1 is MNHEY, CDR2 SVGAGI, per germline. V dropped 8 bases and J dropped 7 bases, with 14 bases sitting between them.

The rearrangement joins TRBV3-1 (or the pseudogene TRBV3-2) to TRBJ2-7, with unresolved D. Germline V gives CDR1 LGHDT, CDR2 YNNKEL (reference sequence). Trimming shortened V by 3 bases and J by 5 bases, and 8 bases separated the two germline ends. The CDR3 sequence is 12 residues long. The CDR3 region is CASSQRRDEQYF. In DNA, the CDR3 is TGTGCCAGCAGCCAGAGGCGCGACGAGCAGTACTTC.

This clone was picked up a small number of times. This chain connects TRBV7-2 to TRBJ2-7, with no clear D. Trimming stripped 2 bases from V and 2 bases from J, with 13 bases between. CDR1 SGHTA and CDR2 FQGNSA come from the germline V gene. The CDR3 runs 15 residues. In nucleotides, the CDR3 is TGTGCCAGCAGCTTATTGGGGAACGGAGCCTACGAGCAGTACTTC. Translated, it gives CASSLLGNGAYEQYF.

The chain is built from TRBV15 and TRBJ2-5; D not certain. The CDR3 is 15 amino acids. Between the trimmed V and J ends, which lost 0 bases and 1 base, there was a span of 9 bases. CDR1 and CDR2 from the germline V gene are LNHNV and YYDKDF (reference sequence). The CDR3 sequence: CATSRDKGFQETQYF. The CDR3 DNA sequence: TGTGCCACCAGCAGAGATAAAGGCTTCCAAGAGACCCAGTACTTC.

This clone has more than one count but fewer than ten. V usage is TRBV13 and J usage is TRBJ2-4, with TRBD2 matching over 7 bases. CDR3 length: 17 residues. J lost 3 bases, V lost 6 bases, and 14 bases had no gene match. CDR1 is PRHDT, CDR2 FYEKMQ, per germline (reference sequence). The CDR3 sequence: CASSHPAGAGSKNIQYF. In DNA, the CDR3 is TGTGCCAGCAGTCACCCCGCGGGAGCGGGGAGCAAAAACATTCAGTACTTC.

The table lists this clone with a count of one. The chain carries TRBV3-1 (or the pseudogene TRBV3-2) and TRBJ2-7; D not resolved. Germline assignment: CDR1 LGHDT and CDR2 YNNKEL (reference sequence). The length of the CDR3 is 19 residues. Trimming took 0 bases from V and 4 from J, leaving 25 bases between them. CDR3 sequence: CASSQEVHGGTARNYEQYF. CDR3 in DNA: TGTGCCAGCAGCCAAGAGGTACATGGTGGAACTGCAAGAAATTACGAGCAGTACTTC.

CDR3 in DNA: TGCGCCAGCAGTCACCCCAGGGCTCGGGGCAGGGGTTTCCACGAGCAGTACTTC. It is translated as CASSHPRARGRGFHEQYF. The chain has TRBV23-1 and TRBJ2-7; D might be TRBD1 (6 bases). TRBV23-1 belongs to the ORF category, with a function that is uncertain. The CDR3 consists of 18 residues. The V gene lost 3 bases and the J gene lost 5 bases, with 26 bases spanning the gap.

The rearrangement uses TRBV18 and TRBJ2-3; D unclear. Germline CDR1 KGHSH, CDR2 LQKENI. This CDR3 spans 13 amino acids. Trimming left V 1 base short and J 6 bases short, with 8 bases between. CDR3 sequence (DNA): TGTGCCAGCTCACCACGGTCCCAGGATACGCAGTATTTT. Translated: CASSPRSQDTQYF. The whole variable domain, filled in from reference TRBV18 and TRBJ2-3, reads NAGVMQNPRHLVRRRGQEARLRCSPMKGHSHVYWYRQLPEEGLKFMVYLQKENIIDESGMPKERFSAEFPKEGPSILRIQQVVRGDSAAYFCASSPRSQDTQYFGPGTRLTVL.

This chain joins TRBV28 and TRBJ2-7, with D maybe TRBD2 (5 bases). Between the trimmed V and J ends, which lost 6 bases and 7 bases, there was a span of 13 bases. The length of the CDR3 is 12 residues. Germline CDR1 and CDR2: MDHEN and SYDVKM. CDR3: CASSAGSGEQYF. The CDR3 DNA reads TGTGCCAGCAGCGCGGGCTCGGGAGAGCAGTACTTC. Together with reference TRBV28 and TRBJ2-7, the CDR3 gives the full variable domain: DVKVTQSSRYLVKRTGEKVFLECVQDMDHENMFWYRQDPGLGLRLIYFSYDVKMKEKGDIPEGYSVSREKKERFSLILESASTNQTSMYLCASSAGSGEQYFGPGTRLTVT.

This clone came up a few times. The V call is TRBV19, the J call TRBJ2-7; possible D gene TRBD2, 6 bases. Trimming stripped 4 bases from V and 7 bases from J, with 20 bases between. The CDR3 is 15 amino acids. Looked up from germline, CDR1 is LNHDA and CDR2 is SQIVND (reference sequence). The DNA of the CDR3 is TGTGCCAGTAGTACCCGGGACGGACTACTTCGGGAGCAGTACTTC. Amino acids: CASSTRDGLLREQYF.

This clone came up a few times. V gene TRBV5-1 combines with J gene TRBJ1-1; D gene ambiguous. The CDR3 contains 16 residues. Germline CDR1 and CDR2: SGHRS and YFSETQ. Deletions cut 4 bases from V and 4 bases from J, with 20 bases between. This chain's CDR3 is CASSPGGYGVGTEAFF. In DNA form, the CDR3 reads TGCGCCAGCAGCCCGGGTGGGTATGGGGTTGGCACTGAAGCTTTCTTT.

This chain links TRBV5-1 with TRBJ2-2; 10 bases match TRBD1. The CDR3 is 16 residues long. J gave up 4 bases and V 0 bases, and 3 bases lay outside the gene matches. Germline CDR1 SGHRS, CDR2 YFSETQ. The CDR3 DNA reads TGCGCCAGCAGCTTGGGACAGGGGGCGATCACCGGGGAGCTGTTTTTT. Its protein is CASSLGQGAITGELFF.

This clone was detected only a few times. The chain is built from TRBV7-3 and TRBJ2-7; D is uncertain. The germline V gene encodes CDR1 SGHTA and CDR2 FQGTGA. This CDR3 has 13 residues. Trimming pared 2 bases from V and 3 bases from J, leaving 8 bases between. The CDR3 protein is CASSLGQNYEQYF. The DNA of the CDR3 is TGTGCCAGCAGCTTAGGTCAGAACTACGAGCAGTACTTC.

The rearrangement links TRBV5-1 to TRBJ2-7; D is ambiguous. The CDR3 totals 13 residues. V lost 4 bases and J 1 base, leaving 9 bases between the germline ends. Looked up from germline, CDR1 is SGHRS and CDR2 is YFSETQ. CDR3 nucleotide sequence: TGCGCCAGCAGCCCCTCGAGGTCCTACGAGCAGTACTTC. This sequence encodes CASSPSRSYEQYF.

This rearrangement joins TRBV30 to TRBJ2-3; TRBD1 or TRBD2 may be the D gene (5 bases each). CDR1 and CDR2 from the germline V gene are GTSNPN and SVGIG (reference sequence). The CDR3 is 14 amino acids. V was trimmed by 5 bases and J by 1 base, leaving 13 bases between them. The CDR3 loop reads CAWARMGGTDTQYF. DNA of the CDR3: TGTGCCTGGGCAAGAATGGGGGGCACAGATACGCAGTATTTT.

J is TRBJ2-2 and V is TRBV2; TRBD2 matches 7 bases. V lost 7 bases, J lost 3 bases, and 5 bases stayed unmatched. Germline V gene sequence: CDR1 SNHLY, CDR2 FYNNEI. The length of the CDR3 is 14 residues. CDR3 sequence reads: CASMRGYDTGELFF. CDR3 coding DNA: TGTGCCAGCATGCGGGGGTATGACACCGGGGAGCTGTTTTTT.

The V and J genes are TRBV3-1 (or the pseudogene TRBV3-2) and TRBJ2-7; D is perhaps TRBD1 (5 bases). Trimming took 1 base from V and 2 from J, leaving 9 bases between them. CDR1 is LGHDT, CDR2 YNNKEL, per germline (reference sequence). This CDR3 comprises 14 residues. CDR3 nucleotide sequence: TGTGCCAGCAGCCAAGGGGGCTTCGCCTACGAGCAGTACTTC. Amino acid sequence: CASSQGGFAYEQYF.

The V gene is TRBV4-3, the J gene TRBJ1-2; a weak D match, TRBD1 (5 bases). CDR1 and CDR2 from the germline V gene are LGHNA and YSLEER. There are 15 residues in the CDR3. Trimming stripped 5 bases from V and 2 bases from J, with 15 bases between. Here the CDR3 DNA reads TGCGCCAGCAGCGACCCCAACCGGGGGAACTATGGCTACACCTTC. It specifies CASSDPNRGNYGYTF.

This clone was detected a few times. The genes are TRBV29-1 and TRBJ1-2; perhaps TRBD1 as D (5 bases). CDR1 SQVTM and CDR2 ANQGSEA come from the germline V gene. Trimming cost V 3 bases and J 0 bases, with 14 bases left between them. The CDR3 runs to 15 residues. DNA for the CDR3: TGCAGCGTTGATGTTGGTGGGGGAGCTAACTATGGCTACACCTTC. Protein sequence: CSVDVGGGANYGYTF.

The chain is built from TRBV7-9 and TRBJ1-6; D is unresolved. The CDR3 covers 13 residues. V lost 7 bases to trimming and J lost 9 bases, with 13 bases between them. Germline V lookup: CDR1 SEHNR, CDR2 FQNEAQ (reference sequence). CDR3 nucleotide sequence: TGTGCCAGCACCCTGTACTCAGGTTCACCCCTCCACTTT. Translating it yields CASTLYSGSPLHF.

This rearrangement joins TRBV7-2 to TRBJ2-1; TRBD2 is a possible D gene (6 bases). This CDR3 contains 14 residues. Germline V gives CDR1 SGHTA, CDR2 FQGNSA. Deletions cut 5 bases from V and 4 bases from J, with 12 bases between. The CDR3 is CASSQGLVYNEQFF. CDR3 nucleotides: TGTGCCAGCAGCCAGGGACTTGTATACAATGAGCAGTTCTTC.

This rearrangement joins TRBV6-5 to TRBJ1-2; D uncertain. Germline values: CDR1 MNHEY, CDR2 SVGAGI. V lost 6 bases and J 0 bases, leaving 5 bases between the germline ends. The CDR3 sequence is 12 residues long. CDR3 loop: CASRPTNYGYTF. Written as DNA, the CDR3 is TGTGCCAGCAGGCCCACTAACTATGGCTACACCTTC.

The chain couples TRBV6-2 or TRBV6-3 to TRBJ1-2; TRBD1 matches at 7 bases. The germline gives CDR1 MNHEY, CDR2 SVGEGT. V dropped 5 bases and J dropped 8; count of bases not matched to a gene: 8. The CDR3 has 13 residues. For the CDR3, the DNA is TGTGCCAGCAGTCCCCGGACAGGTTCCGGCTACACCTTC. Encoded protein: CASSPRTGSGYTF.

The sample holds one count of this clone. This chain connects TRBV3-1 (or the pseudogene TRBV3-2) to TRBJ2-3; no definite D call. V was cut by 5 bases and J by 2 bases, with 20 bases left in between. The CDR3 is 17 amino acids. Germline loops: CDR1 LGHDT, CDR2 YNNKEL (reference sequence). CDR3 region: CASSNPGDGGYTDTQYF. The CDR3 DNA reads TGTGCCAGCAGCAACCCCGGAGACGGCGGATACACAGATACGCAGTATTTT.

This clone was seen more than once but under ten times. The rearrangement links TRBV6-2 or TRBV6-3 to TRBJ1-6; D is unresolved. Germline V gene lookup returns CDR1 MNHEY and CDR2 SVGEGT. V was trimmed by 2 bases and J by 5 bases, leaving 16 bases between them. The CDR3 has 17 residues. The CDR3 nucleotides read TGTGCCAGCAGTTACCCCCTTTGGTTGCGGCATAATTCACCCCTCCACTTT. Translated: CASSYPLWLRHNSPLHF.

The chain combines TRBV19 with TRBJ1-1; perhaps TRBD1 as D (5 bases). The CDR3 loop spans 14 amino acids. V dropped 1 base and J dropped 5 bases, with 11 bases sitting between them. Germline CDR1 and CDR2: LNHDA and SQIVND (reference sequence). The chain's CDR3 is CASSIGRVDTEAFF. CDR3 sequence (DNA): TGTGCCAGTAGTATAGGCAGGGTGGATACTGAAGCTTTCTTT.

The rearrangement links TRBV5-4 to TRBJ2-1; D perhaps matches TRBD1 (6 bases). There are 12 residues in the CDR3. Germline CDR1 is SGHNT and CDR2 is YYREEE (reference sequence). V lost 4 bases and J 6 bases, leaving 8 bases between the germline ends. The CDR3 DNA follows: TGTGCCAGCAGCGTGGACAGCAATGAGCAGTTCTTC. Protein sequence: CASSVDSNEQFF.